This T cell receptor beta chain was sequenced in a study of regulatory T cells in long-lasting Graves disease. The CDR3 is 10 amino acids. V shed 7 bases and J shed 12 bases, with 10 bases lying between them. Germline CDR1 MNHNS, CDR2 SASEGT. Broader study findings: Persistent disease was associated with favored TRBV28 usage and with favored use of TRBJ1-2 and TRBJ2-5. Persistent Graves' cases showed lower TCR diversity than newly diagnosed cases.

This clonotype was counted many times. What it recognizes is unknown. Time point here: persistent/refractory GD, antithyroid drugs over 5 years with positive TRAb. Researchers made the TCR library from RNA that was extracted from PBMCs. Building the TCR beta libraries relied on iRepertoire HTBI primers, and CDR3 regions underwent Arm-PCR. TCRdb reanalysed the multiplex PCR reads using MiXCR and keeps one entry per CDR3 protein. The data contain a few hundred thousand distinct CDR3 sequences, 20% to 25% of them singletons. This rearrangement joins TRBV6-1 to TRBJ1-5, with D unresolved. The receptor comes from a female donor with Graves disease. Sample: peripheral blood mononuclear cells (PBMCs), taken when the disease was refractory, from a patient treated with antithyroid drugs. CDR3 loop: CASNRDNQHF. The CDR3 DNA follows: TGTGCCAGCAACAGAGACAACCAGCATTTT.